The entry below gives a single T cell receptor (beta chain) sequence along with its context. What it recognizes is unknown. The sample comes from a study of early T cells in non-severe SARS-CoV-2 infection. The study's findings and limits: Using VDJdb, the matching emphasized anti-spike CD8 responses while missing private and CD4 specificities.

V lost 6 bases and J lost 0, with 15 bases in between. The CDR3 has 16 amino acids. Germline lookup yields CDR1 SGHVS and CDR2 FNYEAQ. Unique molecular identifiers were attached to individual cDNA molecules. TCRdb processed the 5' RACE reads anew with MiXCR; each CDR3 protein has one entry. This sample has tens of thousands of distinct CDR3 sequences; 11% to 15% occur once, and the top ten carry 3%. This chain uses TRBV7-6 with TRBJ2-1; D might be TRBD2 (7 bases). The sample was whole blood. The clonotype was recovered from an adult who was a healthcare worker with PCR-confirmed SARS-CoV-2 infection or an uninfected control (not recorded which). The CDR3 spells CASSPWAGASYNEQFF. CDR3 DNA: TGTGCCAGCAGTCCTTGGGCGGGGGCCTCCTACAATGAGCAGTTCTTC. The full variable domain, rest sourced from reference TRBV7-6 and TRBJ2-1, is GAGVSQSPRYKVTKRGQDVALRCDPISGHVSLYWYRQALGQGPEFLTYFNYEAQQDKSGLPNDRFSAERPEGSISTLTIQRTEQRDSAMYRCASSPWAGASYNEQFFGPGTRLTVL.